This T cell receptor (beta chain) was sequenced for a study of chemoradiotherapy in HPV16-positive cancers. Overall study findings and caveats: The functional HPV-specific definition rests on just a couple of HPV16-positive patients.

The data were produced by immunoSEQ multiplex PCR, yet TCRdb's version contains in-frame clones alone and is incomplete. The top ten hold around 3.4% of the sample, which has about 36,000 clones, 92% seen once. Germline assignment: CDR1 LGHNA and CDR2 YNFKEQ. The V end lost 4 bases, the J end lost 6 bases, and 16 bases lay between the germline ends. The CDR3 extends over 14 amino acids. Points on this clone: Its antigen remains unknown.

This sequence was found in a human donor with HPV-associated anogenital cancer. This chain joins TRBV4-2 and TRBJ2-7; TRBD2 might be the D (6 bases). Here the sequenced sample was blood, taken from a patient who underwent chemoradiotherapy. The CDR3 protein is CASSPQDAGFEQYF. The CDR3 nucleotides read TGTGCCAGCAGCCCCCAAGATGCGGGGTTCGAGCAGTACTTC.